This record looks at one T cell receptor (beta chain) sequence and its context. Its antigen is not identified. This entry is derived from a study of T cell responses to AZD1222 COVID-19 vaccine. The data were produced by immunoSEQ multiplex PCR, yet TCRdb's version contains in-frame clones alone and is incomplete. The sample yields about 140,000 clones, about 88% seen once. Second-dose schedules of about 4 or about 12 weeks were combined. Overall study results and limits: The donor group comprised mostly white British people and more females; the analysis possibly underestimated clonal diversity. Spike-specific TCR breadth rose after two AZD1222 doses, and depth rose as well. Vaccine-associated CD4 TCRs spanned spike, dominant at 160-218 and 743-854.

Trimming removed 2 bases from V and 3 bases from J, with 13 bases in between. The CDR3 length is 15 residues. Germline assignment: CDR1 KGHSH and CDR2 LQKENI. The receptor's source is an adult who received the AZD1222 COVID-19 vaccine. The rearrangement links TRBV18 to TRBJ1-2; no firm D call. The source material was peripheral blood, sampled 28 days after the second AZD1222 dose. Written as DNA, the CDR3 is TGTGCCAGCTCACCAACGGAGCCAACCTACTATGGCTACACCTTC. Protein product: CASSPTEPTYYGYTF.